The 20 T cell receptor beta chains reported below all come from one sample, sequenced in a study of blood T cell repertoires in COVID-19 (dated by TCRdb to 2020 to 2022). The receptor library was made with the immunoSEQ multiplex PCR assay. TCRdb carries this immuneACCESS record with in-frame sequences only. Its versions omit some clonotypes, under half of them owing to an unresolved V gene in the studies checked, with the rest unexplained. This sample comprises about 230,000 clones, 70% to 90% of them detected only once. Together, the top ten hold 9.5% to 15% of the sample. The sequencing sample was made of peripheral blood. The receptors come from a woman aged 18 to 35 who had recovered from COVID-19.

The genes are TRBV3-1 (or the pseudogene TRBV3-2) and TRBJ1-2; D call uncertain. The length of the CDR3 is 11 residues. Germline CDR1 and CDR2: LGHDT and YNNKEL (reference sequence). The V end lost 4 bases, the J end lost 7 bases, and 7 bases lay between the germline ends. The CDR3 protein is CASSLRGGYTF. CDR3 DNA: TGTGCCAGCAGCCTCAGAGGTGGCTACACCTTC.

The chain couples TRBV20-1 to TRBJ2-7; 7 positions agree with TRBD1. V gave up 3 bases and J gave up 2 bases; unmatched junction bases: 4. The CDR3 extends over 13 amino acids. Germline V gives CDR1 DFQATT, CDR2 SNEGSKA (reference sequence). CDR3 sequence (DNA): TGCAGTGCTAGTCGGGACAGAGCCTACGAGCAGTACTTC. It yields the protein CSASRDRAYEQYF.

V gene TRBV7-8 combines with J gene TRBJ2-3; 10 nucleotides agree with TRBD2. CDR3 length: 16 residues. The germline V gene has CDR1 SGHVS and CDR2 FQNEAQ. V lost 2 bases, J lost 0 bases, and 2 bases stayed unmatched. The DNA of the CDR3 is TGTGCCAGCAGCTTATGGACTAGCGGAAGCACAGATACGCAGTATTTT. Its protein product is CASSLWTSGSTDTQYF.

This clone is a singleton in its sample. Other DNA sequences in this sample translate to the same CDR3. The chain recombines TRBV30 with TRBJ2-7; D perhaps matches TRBD2 (5 bases). There are 12 residues in the CDR3. V was cut by 0 bases and J by 4 bases, with 7 bases left in between. Looked up from germline, CDR1 is GTSNPN and CDR2 is SVGIG (reference sequence). The CDR3 here is CAWSVPGYEQYF. The CDR3 coding sequence is TGTGCCTGGAGTGTACCGGGGTACGAGCAGTACTTC.

The chain joins TRBV6-5 to TRBJ1-2, with TRBD1 matching 8 bases. The V segment lost 7 bases and the J segment 7 bases; nucleotides outside the gene matches: 5. Germline V gene sequence: CDR1 MNHEY, CDR2 SVGAGI. The length of the CDR3 is 12 residues. CDR3 sequence: CASTQGARGYTF. DNA for the CDR3: TGTGCCAGCACTCAGGGGGCGCGTGGCTACACCTTC.

The V and J genes are TRBV7-9 and TRBJ1-5; a possible D gene is TRBD1 (5 bases). The germline V gene encodes CDR1 SEHNR and CDR2 FQNEAQ (reference sequence). Trimming cost V 7 bases and J 6 bases, with 22 bases left between them. CDR3 length: 16 amino acids. The CDR3 region has the DNA TGTGCCAGCATCAAACAGTTGGGGCTATGGGGTCAGCCCCAGCATTTT. Translated: CASIKQLGLWGQPQHF.

The chain joins TRBV19 to TRBJ2-5; D gene uncertain. Germline CDR1 and CDR2: LNHDA and SQIVND (reference sequence). The CDR3 runs 13 residues. V shed 4 bases and J shed 0 bases, with 6 bases lying between them. CDR3 DNA: TGTGCCAGTAGTAACACCCACCAAGAGACCCAGTACTTC. Translation gives CASSNTHQETQYF.

J is TRBJ2-5 and V is TRBV19; 7 nucleotides agree with TRBD1. The germline V gene has CDR1 LNHDA and CDR2 SQIVND (reference sequence). V lost 6 bases and J lost 5; bases outside the gene matches: 9. This CDR3 has 14 amino acids. CDR3 in amino acids: CASSLNRGLETQYF. The CDR3 DNA is TGTGCCAGTAGCCTTAACAGGGGTCTCGAGACCCAGTACTTC.

Only one count was recorded for this clone. The V and J genes are TRBV21-1 and TRBJ2-5; TRBD2 is the table's D call, not checked against the DNA. TRBV21-1 is tagged as a pseudogene. The CDR3 loop spans 17 amino acids. The CDR3 spells CASSKRTSGRARETQYF. The CDR3 bases are TGTGCCAGCAGCAAACGGACTAGCGGGAGGGCCAGGGAGACCCAGTACTTC.

This rearrangement joins TRBV6-6 to TRBJ1-5; 9 bases align to TRBD1. The germline V gene has CDR1 MNHNY and CDR2 SVGAGI (reference sequence). This CDR3 has 16 residues. The V segment lost 10 bases and the J segment 0 bases; nucleotides outside the gene matches: 10. The CDR3 DNA follows: TGTGCCACCCTAACAAGGGACAGGGCTAGCAATCAGCCCCAGCATTTT. The encoded protein is CATLTRDRASNQPQHF.

The table lists this clone with a few counts. The chain recombines TRBV4-1 with TRBJ2-1, with TRBD2 matching 16 bases. The germline gives CDR1 MGHRA, CDR2 YSYEKL. The V segment lost 6 bases and the J segment 13 bases; nucleotides outside the gene matches: 6. The CDR3 loop spans 14 amino acids. The CDR3: CASRAGLAGGDQFF. In nucleotides, the CDR3 is TGCGCCAGCAGAGCGGGACTAGCGGGGGGGGATCAGTTCTTC.

This chain joins TRBV7-2 and TRBJ2-7; a possible D gene is TRBD2 (5 bases). Germline V gene data show CDR1 as SGHTA and CDR2 as FQGNSA. This CDR3 has 14 amino acids. V lost 5 bases to trimming and J lost 3 bases, with 14 bases between them. The CDR3 region has the DNA TGTGCCAGCAGCCTCCGGGAAAATTACTACGAGCAGTACTTC. Amino acids: CASSLRENYYEQYF.

Only one count was recorded for this clone. The chain carries TRBV19 and TRBJ1-1, with a tentative D call TRBD1 (5 bases). This CDR3 is built from 12 residues. V was clipped by 4 bases and J by 4 bases, with 7 bases between them. The V gene's germline CDR1 is LNHDA and CDR2 SQIVND (reference sequence). The CDR3 DNA sequence: TGTGCCAGTAGTAGGGGGGTCACTGAAGCTTTCTTT. This translates into CASSRGVTEAFF.

The chain carries TRBV9 and TRBJ2-7; 11 bases line up with TRBD2. Unmatched junction bases numbered 19, after V lost 5 bases and J lost 9 bases. The germline V gene encodes CDR1 SGDLS and CDR2 YYNGEE. The CDR3 contains 17 residues. CDR3 DNA: TGTGCCAGCAGGATGGGGCCGGGACTAGCGGCAGTACGAGGGCAGTACTTC. This sequence encodes CASRMGPGLAAVRGQYF.

CDR3 protein: CASSSDSGEMNTEAFF. CDR3 in DNA: TGTGCCAGCAGCTCAGACTCAGGGGAGATGAACACTGAAGCTTTCTTT. The V gene is TRBV7-3, the J gene TRBJ1-1; D might be TRBD1 (6 bases). Germline V gene sequence: CDR1 SGHTA, CDR2 FQGTGA. The CDR3 totals 16 residues. Trimming removed 4 bases from V and 0 bases from J, with 15 bases in between.

The genes are TRBV21-1 and TRBJ2-7; whether TRBD1, the table's D call, matches the DNA was not checked. TRBV21-1 is a recognized pseudogene. The CDR3 totals 14 residues. CDR3 DNA sequence: TGTGCCAGCAGCAAATCCACAGGGTTACACGAGCAGTACTTC. It encodes CASSKSTGLHEQYF.

This chain uses TRBV5-4 with TRBJ2-1; TRBD1 aligns across 7 bases. The CDR3 extends over 13 amino acids. V trimming: 5 bases; J trimming: 6 bases; junction bases outside the gene matches: 5. In germline, CDR1 is SGHNT, CDR2 YYREEE (reference sequence). The DNA of the CDR3 is TGTGCCAGCAGTCCGACAGGGCGCAATGAGCAGTTCTTC. Amino acid sequence: CASSPTGRNEQFF.

This chain connects TRBV24-1 to TRBJ2-1; 7 nucleotides agree with TRBD1. With V trimmed by 3 bases and J by 4 bases, 11 bases remained unmatched. The germline CDR1 and CDR2 sequences are KGHDR and SFDVKD. The length of the CDR3 is 17 residues. CDR3 loop: CATSDTGQVGTYNEQFF. For the CDR3, the DNA is TGTGCCACCAGTGATACTGGACAGGTCGGTACTTACAATGAGCAGTTCTTC.

This chain links TRBV18 with TRBJ2-7, with 8 bases lining up with TRBD1. With 0 bases clipped from V and 0 bases from J, the junction kept 4 bases outside the gene matches. CDR1 KGHSH and CDR2 LQKENI come from the germline V gene. This CDR3 spans 16 amino acids. This CDR3 reads CASSPPQGAISYEQYF. The CDR3 DNA is TGTGCCAGCTCACCACCGCAGGGGGCGATCTCCTACGAGCAGTACTTC.

In DNA, the CDR3 is TGTGCCAGCAGCTTTGCAAGAGCGGCACCGTACCAAGAGACCCAGTACTTC. It encodes CASSFARAAPYQETQYF. The chain couples TRBV5-6 to TRBJ2-5; D is possibly TRBD2 (5 bases). The V gene's germline CDR1 is SGHDT and CDR2 YYEEEE. This CDR3 is built from 17 residues. V lost 2 bases and J lost 0, with 17 bases in between.